The 28 T cell receptor beta chains in this list originate from one sample, sequenced in a study of graft-versus-host responses after intestinal transplantation (TCRdb year 2021). Library preparation used the immunoSEQ multiplex PCR assay. Imported from immuneACCESS, the table was reduced by TCRdb to in-frame sequences with V and J called. These copies leave out some clones; in studies compared against another copy, an unresolved V gene accounts for under half, and the cause of the remainder is not known. For this sample the table gives about 40,000 clones, of which less than 95% were detected only once. Over 2% of the sample goes to the ten largest clones. This specimen consisted of PBMCs, obtained about 330 days after intestinal transplant. The receptors were gathered from a human patient who received an intestinal transplant, so some T cells may come from the graft donor.

This sequence joins TRBV7-3 and TRBJ2-1; the D is unclear. Germline CDR1 reads SGHTA; CDR2 reads FQGTGA. V dropped 2 bases and J dropped 2 bases, with 7 bases sitting between them. This CDR3 is 14 amino acids long. The CDR3 DNA reads as TGTGCCAGCAGCTTAGGAGAACCCTACAATGAGCAGTTCTTC. Amino acids: CASSLGEPYNEQFF.

This chain links TRBV27 with TRBJ2-7, with TRBD2 as a possible D gene (5 bases). Germline CDR1 is MNHEY and CDR2 is SMNVEV (reference sequence). V was trimmed by 3 bases and J by 4 bases, leaving 13 bases between them. This CDR3 region has 14 residues. The CDR3 sequence is CASSFRGSLYEQYF. The DNA for the CDR3 is TGTGCCAGCAGTTTCCGCGGGTCCCTGTACGAGCAGTACTTC.

This chain links TRBV6-5 with TRBJ2-7; weak D call: TRBD2 (7 bases). The germline CDR1 and CDR2 sequences are MNHEY and SVGAGI. The CDR3 extends over 13 amino acids. V lost 5 bases, J lost 7 bases, and 15 bases lay in between. The CDR3 reads CASSEGGRGEQYF. Here the CDR3 DNA reads TGTGCCAGCAGTGAAGGGGGGCGGGGGGAGCAGTACTTC.

The chain joins TRBV5-1 to TRBJ2-7, with TRBD1 matching over 10 bases. V lost 1 base to trimming and J lost 2 bases; unmatched junction nucleotides: 12. This CDR3 comprises 18 residues. The V gene's germline CDR1 is SGHRS and CDR2 YFSETQ. This chain's CDR3 is CASSLSRDRGPRPYEQYF. CDR3 coding DNA: TGCGCCAGCAGCTTGTCCCGGGACAGGGGCCCTCGACCCTACGAGCAGTACTTC.

The chain recombines TRBV2 with TRBJ2-3; D is uncertain. Per germline, CDR1 SNHLY and CDR2 FYNNEI. Between the trimmed V and J ends, which lost 6 bases and 3 bases, there was a span of 10 bases. CDR3 size: 13 residues. The CDR3 coding sequence is TGTGCCAGCAGGGGTAGGATGACAGATACGCAGTATTTT. It specifies CASRGRMTDTQYF.

The V call is TRBV28, the J call TRBJ1-1; D call uncertain. V lost 5 bases and J lost 10, with 11 bases in between. CDR1 is MDHEN, CDR2 SYDVKM, per germline. The CDR3 covers 11 residues. CDR3 loop: CASSIPTGAFF. In nucleotides, the CDR3 is TGTGCCAGCAGTATACCAACCGGAGCTTTCTTT.

The chain joins TRBV6-1 to TRBJ1-2; D not certain. The V gene's germline CDR1 is MNHNS and CDR2 SASEGT. Trimming took off 4 bases at V and 10 bases at J, with 10 bases between the two ends. The CDR3 runs 11 residues. The DNA for the CDR3 is TGTGCCAGCAGTGGACAAGTTTACTACACCTTC. It codes for CASSGQVYYTF.

V usage is TRBV6-5 and J usage is TRBJ1-5; possible D gene TRBD1, 5 bases. The germline V gene has CDR1 MNHEY and CDR2 SVGAGI. Trimming cost V 8 bases and J 2 bases, with 10 bases left between them. This CDR3 comprises 13 residues. The CDR3 reads CASSRGGNQPQHF. Written as DNA, the CDR3 is TGTGCCAGCTCGAGAGGGGGCAATCAGCCCCAGCATTTT.

V is TRBV7-2 and J is TRBJ1-6; no definite D call. V was shortened by 2 bases and J by 5 bases, with 10 bases between the two germline ends. Germline lookup yields CDR1 SGHTA and CDR2 FQGNSA. The CDR3 loop spans 15 amino acids. The chain's CDR3 is CASSLRGGNNSPLHF. CDR3 nucleotides: TGTGCCAGCAGCTTACGAGGAGGCAATAATTCACCCCTCCACTTT. Based on the CDR3 plus reference TRBV7-2 and TRBJ1-6, the full variable domain is GAGVSQSPSNKVTEKGKDVELRCDPISGHTALYWYRQSLGQGLEFLIYFQGNSAPDKSGLPSDRFSAERTGGSVSTLTIQRTQQEDSAVYLCASSLRGGNNSPLHFGNGTRLTVT.

This rearrangement joins TRBV6-5 to TRBJ1-2; D unresolved. The germline V gene has CDR1 MNHEY and CDR2 SVGAGI. The CDR3 totals 13 residues. V was trimmed by 6 bases and J by 6 bases, leaving 14 bases between them. Written as DNA, the CDR3 is TGTGCCAGCAGCCCCGCGGGCGTAGATGGCTACACCTTC. This encodes CASSPAGVDGYTF.

V and J are TRBV7-3 and TRBJ2-2, with D possibly TRBD1 on 6 matching bases. The CDR3 spans 16 residues. The V end was cut by 1 base, the J end by 2 bases, with 11 bases between. Germline assignment: CDR1 SGHTA and CDR2 FQGTGA. The DNA for the CDR3 is TGTGCCAGCAGCTTAATGGCAGGGGCTAACACCGGGGAGCTGTTTTTT. Protein: CASSLMAGANTGELFF. The full variable domain, completed using reference TRBV7-3 and TRBJ2-2, is GAGVSQTPSNKVTEKGKYVELRCDPISGHTALYWYRQSLGQGPEFLIYFQGTGAADDSGLPNDRFFAVRPEGSVSTLKIQRTERGDSAVYLCASSLMAGANTGELFFGEGSRLTVL.

V gene TRBV4-2 combines with J gene TRBJ2-5, with D uncertain. Germline loops: CDR1 LGHNA, CDR2 YNFKEQ. The CDR3 extends over 15 amino acids. Trimming took off 3 bases at V and 2 bases at J, with 13 bases between the two ends. The CDR3 region is CASSQIPTQQETQYF. The CDR3 bases are TGTGCCAGCAGCCAGATCCCGACACAACAAGAGACCCAGTACTTC.

V usage is TRBV10-3 and J usage is TRBJ2-6; D tentatively fits TRBD1 or TRBD2 (6 bases each). The V and J ends lost 3 bases and 0 bases respectively, with 12 bases between them. CDR1 is ENHRY and CDR2 is SYGVKD in the germline V gene. The CDR3 extends over 17 amino acids. In DNA, the CDR3 is TGTGCCATCAGTGATAACAGGGAGGACTCTGGGGCCAACGTCCTGACTTTC. Residues: CAISDNREDSGANVLTF.

The CDR3: CAISESGRAKTQYF. CDR3 nucleotide sequence: TGTGCCATCAGTGAGTCGGGTAGGGCAAAGACCCAGTACTTC. V gene TRBV10-3 combines with J gene TRBJ2-5; D call uncertain. The CDR3 runs to 14 residues. Germline V gene lookup returns CDR1 ENHRY and CDR2 SYGVKD. Between the trimmed V and J ends, which lost 0 bases and 6 bases, there was a span of 11 bases.

This sequence joins TRBV6-1 and TRBJ2-7, with D maybe TRBD1 (5 bases). V lost 0 bases, J lost 3 bases, and 15 bases lay in between. Germline V CDR1 and CDR2: MNHNS, SASEGT. The CDR3 is 16 amino acids. The CDR3 DNA reads TGTGCCAGCAGTGAAGCGCAGTTGGGGCCTAACTACGAGCAGTACTTC. This codes for CASSEAQLGPNYEQYF.

In this sample, this clone turned up a few times. Here the CDR3 reads CASSLSGAGANVLTF. The CDR3 region has the DNA TGTGCCAGCAGCTTATCGGGGGCTGGGGCCAACGTCCTGACTTTC. V usage is TRBV7-3 and J usage is TRBJ2-6; D possibly corresponds to TRBD2 (6 bases). Looked up from germline, CDR1 is SGHTA and CDR2 is FQGTGA. The CDR3 is 15 amino acids. The V end lost 2 bases, the J end lost 2 bases, and 7 bases lay between the germline ends.

This chain connects TRBV4-1 to TRBJ1-5, with 8 nucleotides matching TRBD1. Germline assignment: CDR1 MGHRA and CDR2 YSYEKL. This CDR3 is built from 17 residues. Losses at the gene ends were 4 bases for V and 1 base for J; bases not matched to a gene: 9. The CDR3 bases are TGCGCCAGCAGCCCAGACAGGGGCCAGGGGAGCAATCAGCCCCAGCATTTT. It translates to CASSPDRGQGSNQPQHF.

The chain uses TRBV5-6 and TRBJ1-3, with D perhaps TRBD1 (5 bases). Trimming took 9 bases from V and 4 from J, leaving 26 bases between them. CDR3 size: 17 residues. Germline CDR1 and CDR2: SGHDT and YYEEEE. CDR3 in amino acids: CATGTYLTTDMGNTIYF. Written as DNA, the CDR3 is TGTGCCACCGGGACTTACCTAACGACAGATATGGGAAACACCATATATTTT.

The chain links TRBV18 to TRBJ2-7; D is undetermined. CDR3 length: 16 amino acids. V lost 0 bases to trimming and J lost 3 bases, with 15 bases between them. Germline CDR1 and CDR2: KGHSH and LQKENI. CDR3 residues: CASSPPQPVSNYEQYF. As DNA, the CDR3 is TGTGCCAGCTCACCACCCCAGCCTGTGAGTAACTACGAGCAGTACTTC.

The V call is TRBV4-1, the J call TRBJ2-7, with D perhaps TRBD1 (5 bases). V lost 4 bases and J lost 2, with 18 bases in between. Germline V gene sequence: CDR1 MGHRA, CDR2 YSYEKL. CDR3 size: 16 residues. CDR3 loop: CASSRSVYRRTYEQYF. The DNA for the CDR3 is TGCGCCAGCAGCCGATCGGTGTACAGGCGGACCTACGAGCAGTACTTC.

CDR3 loop: CASSMGTGRYEQYF. Here the CDR3 DNA reads TGTGCCAGTAGTATGGGAACAGGGCGATACGAGCAGTACTTC. The chain uses TRBV19 and TRBJ2-7; TRBD1 is a possible D gene (6 bases). The V gene's germline CDR1 is LNHDA and CDR2 SQIVND (reference sequence). This CDR3 region has 14 residues. Deletions cut 3 bases from V and 4 bases from J, with 13 bases between.

The rearrangement links TRBV6-5 to TRBJ1-2; 9 nucleotides agree with TRBD1. V was pared by 3 bases and J by 3 bases, with 5 bases of the junction left unmatched. Germline assignment: CDR1 MNHEY and CDR2 SVGAGI. CDR3 length equals 15 residues. Here the CDR3 DNA reads TGTGCCAGCAGTTATGGGACAGGGCCTTACTATGGCTACACCTTC. Translating gives CASSYGTGPYYGYTF.

The table lists this clone with a few counts. This rearrangement joins TRBV6-1 to TRBJ2-7; 7 nucleotides align to TRBD2. Germline V gene sequence: CDR1 MNHNS, CDR2 SASEGT. The CDR3 contains 12 residues. The J segment lost 3 bases and the V segment lost 8 bases, leaving 4 bases of the junction unmatched. The CDR3 DNA reads TGTGCCAGCGGGAGGGCGTTCTACGAGCAGTACTTC. Protein product: CASGRAFYEQYF.

The rearrangement joins TRBV6-5 to TRBJ1-2; D is unclear. CDR1 is MNHEY, CDR2 SVGAGI, per germline. V was shortened by 5 bases and J by 10 bases, with 17 bases between the two germline ends. The CDR3 sequence is 13 residues long. CDR3 in amino acids: CASSEARQAYYTF. CDR3 coding DNA: TGTGCCAGCAGTGAAGCGCGGCAGGCCTACTACACCTTC.

The V gene is TRBV7-9, the J gene TRBJ1-2; D gene unclear. The CDR3 loop spans 12 amino acids. CDR1 and CDR2 from the germline V gene are SEHNR and FQNEAQ (reference sequence). V was clipped by 3 bases and J by 8 bases, with 10 bases between them. This chain's CDR3 is CASSFEAGGYTF. For the CDR3, the DNA is TGTGCCAGCAGCTTCGAGGCGGGGGGCTACACCTTC.

V gene TRBV7-9 combines with J gene TRBJ2-5; maybe TRBD1 (6 bases). Trimming took 7 bases from V and 2 from J, leaving 17 bases between them. Germline-derived CDR1 and CDR2 are SEHNR and FQNEAQ (reference sequence). CDR3 length equals 15 residues. Here the CDR3 DNA reads TGTGCCAGCACCCCAACGACAGGCAAGCAAGAGACCCAGTACTTC. Translated, it gives CASTPTTGKQETQYF.

V gene TRBV29-1 combines with J gene TRBJ1-2, with D possibly being TRBD1 (5 bases). The ends were cut back, 1 base at V and 4 bases at J, with 16 bases in the middle. Germline lookup yields CDR1 SQVTM and CDR2 ANQGSEA. The length of the CDR3 is 15 residues. CDR3 loop: CSVEGGRDRIYGYTF. CDR3 DNA sequence: TGCAGCGTTGAAGGTGGCAGGGACCGAATCTATGGCTACACCTTC. The whole variable domain, filled in from reference TRBV29-1 and TRBJ1-2, reads SAVISQKPSRDICQRGTSLTIQCQVDSQVTMMFWYRQQPGQSLTLIATANQGSEATYESGFVIDKFPISRPNLTFSTLTVSNMSPEDSSIYLCSVEGGRDRIYGYTFGSGTRLTVV.

The chain joins TRBV4-2 to TRBJ2-7, with D possibly being TRBD1 (6 bases). Germline lookup yields CDR1 LGHNA and CDR2 YNFKEQ. This CDR3 region has 16 residues. Trimming took off 0 bases at V and 1 base at J, with 13 bases between the two ends. In DNA form, the CDR3 reads TGTGCCAGCAGCCAAGAAGGTGGGGGCTTTTCCTACGAGCAGTACTTC. The encoded protein is CASSQEGGGFSYEQYF.